This T cell receptor (beta chain) derives from a study of T cells in Graves' hyperthyroidism and ophthalmopathy. Study-wide results and caveats: In the blood, most expanded thyroid clonotypes above 0.001 appeared as well. Ophthalmopathy prediction by the model preceded onset by a median approximately 5.9 months.

This clonotype was observed a handful of times. As yet, its antigen is unknown. A junction boundary mismatches the germline segment, possibly from a read error. Uncontrolled infections, other autoimmune diseases, pregnancy or lactation led to exclusion of patients. Germline CDR1 and CDR2: MDHEN and SYDVKM. This CDR3 is 14 amino acids long. Researchers amplified the TCR beta CDR3 regions from RNA transcripts. The HTBI primer set was used in a first-round RT-PCR of the TCR CDR3. TCRdb passed the multiplex PCR reads through MiXCR, listing each CDR3 protein once. The sample contains 250,000 to 300,000 distinct CDR3 sequences, roughly 15% of which appear only once.

The rearrangement joins TRBV28 to TRBJ1-2, with 7 positions matching TRBD1. This TCR was sampled from a woman aged 50 to 60 with Graves' hyperthyroidism that later progressed to Graves' ophthalmopathy. The sample was blood. The CDR3 region has the DNA TGTGCCTGCAGTTTCTCAGGGGGGGGGCTTAGCTACACCTTC. It codes for CACSFSGGGLSYTF.